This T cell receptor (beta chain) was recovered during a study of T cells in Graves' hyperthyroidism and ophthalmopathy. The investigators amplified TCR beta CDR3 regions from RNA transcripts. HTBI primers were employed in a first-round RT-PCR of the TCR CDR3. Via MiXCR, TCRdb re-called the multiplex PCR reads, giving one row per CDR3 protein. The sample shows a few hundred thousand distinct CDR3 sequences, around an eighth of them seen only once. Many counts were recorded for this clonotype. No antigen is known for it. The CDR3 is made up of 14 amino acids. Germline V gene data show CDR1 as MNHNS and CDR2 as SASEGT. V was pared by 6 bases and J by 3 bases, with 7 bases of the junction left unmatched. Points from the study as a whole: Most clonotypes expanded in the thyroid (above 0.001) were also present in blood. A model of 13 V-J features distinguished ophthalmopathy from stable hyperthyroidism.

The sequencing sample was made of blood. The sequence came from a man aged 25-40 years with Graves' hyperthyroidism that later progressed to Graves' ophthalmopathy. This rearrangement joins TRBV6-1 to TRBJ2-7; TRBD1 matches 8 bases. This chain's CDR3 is CASRRGQANYEQYF. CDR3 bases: TGTGCCAGCAGGCGGGGACAGGCTAACTACGAGCAGTACTTC.